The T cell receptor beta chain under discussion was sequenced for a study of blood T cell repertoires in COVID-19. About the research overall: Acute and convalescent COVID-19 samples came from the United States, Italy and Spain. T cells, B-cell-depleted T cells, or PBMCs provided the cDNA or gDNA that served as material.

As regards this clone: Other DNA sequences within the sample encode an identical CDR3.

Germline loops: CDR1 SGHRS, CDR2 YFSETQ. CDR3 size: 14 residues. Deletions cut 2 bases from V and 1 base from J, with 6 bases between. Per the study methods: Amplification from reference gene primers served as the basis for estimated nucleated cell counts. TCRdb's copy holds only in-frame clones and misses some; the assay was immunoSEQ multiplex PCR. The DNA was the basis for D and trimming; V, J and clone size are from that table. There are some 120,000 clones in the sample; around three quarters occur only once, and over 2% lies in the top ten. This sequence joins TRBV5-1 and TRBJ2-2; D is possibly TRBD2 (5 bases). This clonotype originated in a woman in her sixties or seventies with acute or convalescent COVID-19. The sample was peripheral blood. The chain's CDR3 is CASSFGGNTGELFF. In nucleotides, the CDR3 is TGCGCCAGCAGCTTCGGAGGGAACACCGGGGAGCTGTTTTTT.